A selection of T cell receptor beta chains follows, all from one sample in a study of cytomegalovirus exposure and HLA in healthy donors. Data came from immunoSEQ multiplex PCR; TCRdb stores just in-frame clones and leaves some out. The sample records roughly 73,000 clones, about 84% being singletons. Sequenced: PBMCs. The source of these receptors is a man aged 35 to 55 in good health and CMV-seronegative. Both conserved end residues are trimmed from each CDR3. Each record gives: CDR3 protein, D gene, V gene, J gene. D genes are given only for firm matches.

CDR3aa: ASSYGTGQETQY
d_gene: TRBD1
v_gene: TRBV7-9
j_gene: TRBJ2-5

CDR3aa: ASSLYPVGSSYEQY
d_gene: NA
v_gene: TRBV27
j_gene: TRBJ2-7

CDR3aa: ASRKQGAETQY
d_gene: TRBD1
v_gene: TRBV19
j_gene: TRBJ2-5

CDR3aa: ASSQLLNEQF
d_gene: NA
v_gene: TRBV4-1
j_gene: TRBJ2-1

CDR3aa: ASSLVDSRSGNTIY
d_gene: NA
v_gene: TRBV5-6
j_gene: TRBJ1-3

CDR3aa: ASRDGGASQYGNTIY
d_gene: NA
v_gene: TRBV10-2
j_gene: TRBJ1-3

CDR3aa: ASSLGSSGGQETQY
d_gene: TRBD2
v_gene: TRBV9
j_gene: TRBJ2-5

CDR3aa: ASSQDAVRHYNSPLH
d_gene: NA
v_gene: TRBV4-1
j_gene: TRBJ1-6

CDR3aa: ASSRIPDQPQH
d_gene: NA
v_gene: TRBV19
j_gene: TRBJ1-5

CDR3aa: ASSYGTENTEAF
d_gene: TRBD1
v_gene: TRBV5-1
j_gene: TRBJ1-1

CDR3aa: ASTQEQGSSPLH
d_gene: TRBD1
v_gene: TRBV19
j_gene: TRBJ1-6

CDR3aa: ASSIRTGNSGNTIY
d_gene: NA
v_gene: TRBV19
j_gene: TRBJ1-3

CDR3aa: ASSAEENFEAF
d_gene: NA
v_gene: TRBV9
j_gene: TRBJ1-1

CDR3aa: ASSLGTGSLNEQF
d_gene: TRBD1
v_gene: TRBV11-2
j_gene: TRBJ2-1

CDR3aa: ASSRDTVRNTEAF
d_gene: NA
v_gene: TRBV11-1
j_gene: TRBJ1-1

CDR3aa: ASRDGGSGANVLT
d_gene: NA
v_gene: TRBV6-1
j_gene: TRBJ2-6

CDR3aa: ASSYSGTGNLYEQY
d_gene: TRBD1
v_gene: TRBV6-5
j_gene: TRBJ2-7

CDR3aa: ASRPWDSFTEAF
d_gene: TRBD1
v_gene: TRBV6-1
j_gene: TRBJ1-1

CDR3aa: ASGSTRQLSYEQY
d_gene: NA
v_gene: TRBV12-5
j_gene: TRBJ2-7

CDR3aa: ASSQDRWTGNNEQF
d_gene: TRBD1
v_gene: TRBV4-3
j_gene: TRBJ2-1

CDR3aa: AISEPDQETQY
d_gene: NA
v_gene: TRBV10-3
j_gene: TRBJ2-5

CDR3aa: SVDGGPQETQY
d_gene: NA
v_gene: TRBV29-1
j_gene: TRBJ2-5

CDR3aa: ASSFPQRELF
d_gene: NA
v_gene: TRBV27
j_gene: TRBJ2-2

CDR3aa: ASSGPQGSGANVLT
d_gene: NA
v_gene: TRBV5-1
j_gene: TRBJ2-6

CDR3aa: ASREANSGNTIY
d_gene: NA
v_gene: TRBV2
j_gene: TRBJ1-3

CDR3aa: ASSSTGRRQPQH
d_gene: NA
v_gene: TRBV5-6
j_gene: TRBJ1-5

CDR3aa: ASSLVHSSGNTIY
d_gene: NA
v_gene: TRBV5-1
j_gene: TRBJ1-3

CDR3aa: ASSITGTGVSGYT
d_gene: TRBD1
v_gene: TRBV7-9
j_gene: TRBJ1-2

CDR3aa: ASRPTEDNTEAF
d_gene: NA
v_gene: TRBV5-4
j_gene: TRBJ1-1

CDR3aa: AGQAPYGYT
d_gene: NA
v_gene: TRBV6-1
j_gene: TRBJ1-2

CDR3aa: ASSPRQGVGNEKLF
d_gene: TRBD1
v_gene: TRBV19
j_gene: TRBJ1-4

CDR3aa: SSSLSRTYEQY
d_gene: NA
v_gene: TRBV7-9
j_gene: TRBJ2-7

CDR3aa: ASSVEGVAGNTIY
d_gene: NA
v_gene: TRBV9
j_gene: TRBJ1-3

CDR3aa: SSTSGEGLSTGELF
d_gene: TRBD2
v_gene: TRBV7-9
j_gene: TRBJ2-2

CDR3aa: ASSSKDRDRGRTGELF
d_gene: NA
v_gene: TRBV21-1
j_gene: TRBJ2-2

CDR3aa: ASSLGGVDTEAF
d_gene: NA
v_gene: TRBV7-8
j_gene: TRBJ1-1

CDR3aa: ASSLLGGGYEQY
d_gene: NA
v_gene: TRBV5-1
j_gene: TRBJ2-7

CDR3aa: ASNNEQF
d_gene: NA
v_gene: TRBV2
j_gene: TRBJ2-1

CDR3aa: ASSFGADLSEQY
d_gene: NA
v_gene: TRBV6-5
j_gene: TRBJ2-7

CDR3aa: ASSLVTGQETQY
d_gene: TRBD1
v_gene: TRBV5-6
j_gene: TRBJ2-5

CDR3aa: ASSEGTGGLVYGYT
d_gene: TRBD1
v_gene: TRBV6-1
j_gene: TRBJ1-2

CDR3aa: ASRRTGGVYEQY
d_gene: TRBD1
v_gene: TRBV7-9
j_gene: TRBJ2-7

CDR3aa: ASSLGGGGETQY
d_gene: TRBD1
v_gene: TRBV7-9
j_gene: TRBJ2-5

CDR3aa: ASSQGAGGRSYEQY
d_gene: TRBD2
v_gene: TRBV4-3
j_gene: TRBJ2-7

CDR3aa: ASSIGQGEETQY
d_gene: TRBD1
v_gene: TRBV5-1
j_gene: TRBJ2-5

CDR3aa: ASSEAGHPYNEQF
d_gene: NA
v_gene: TRBV6-1
j_gene: TRBJ2-1

CDR3aa: ASNFSPFRQESAKNIQY
d_gene: NA
v_gene: TRBV19
j_gene: TRBJ2-4

CDR3aa: ASGLGSGGPDTQY
d_gene: TRBD2
v_gene: TRBV6-1
j_gene: TRBJ2-3

CDR3aa: ASSLPGTGGFTYEQY
d_gene: TRBD1
v_gene: TRBV5-1
j_gene: TRBJ2-7

CDR3aa: ASSLSVQGEQY
d_gene: NA
v_gene: TRBV28
j_gene: TRBJ2-7

CDR3aa: ASSQGGRDYGYT
d_gene: NA
v_gene: TRBV4-1
j_gene: TRBJ1-2

CDR3aa: ASSLDGQTTSGYT
d_gene: NA
v_gene: TRBV7-6
j_gene: TRBJ1-2